This entry is about one T cell receptor (beta chain). What it binds is unknown. This CDR3 is built from 17 residues. J was trimmed by 0 bases and V by 0 bases; bases with no gene match: 5. Germline-derived CDR1 and CDR2 are SGHNT and YYREEE (reference sequence). The sample is drawn from a study of shared clonotypes between healthy human individuals. Study in general: CD8 memory received one plate per donor, CD8 naive two, CD4 memory three and CD4 naive three. Study findings and constraints: Donors were few, which limited the genetic and exposure-history diversity represented.

In replicate PCRs of sorted subsets, roughly 190 ng DNA, approximately 32,000 T cell genomes, was used. Measured with immunoSEQ multiplex PCR; TCRdb has only the in-frame clones, and not every one. The sample lists about 1,500,000 clones; roughly 97% were seen once. Sequencing was done on a sample of naive CD4+ T cells sorted from blood. As to subset: CD45RA+ positively selected. The chain links TRBV5-4 to TRBJ1-3; 8 positions match TRBD1. The receptor comes from a man aged 25 to 40 in good health. The CDR3, as DNA: TGTGCCAGCAGCTTGGCGCAGGGGGCAAACTCTGGAAACACCATATATTTT. This sequence encodes CASSLAQGANSGNTIYF.